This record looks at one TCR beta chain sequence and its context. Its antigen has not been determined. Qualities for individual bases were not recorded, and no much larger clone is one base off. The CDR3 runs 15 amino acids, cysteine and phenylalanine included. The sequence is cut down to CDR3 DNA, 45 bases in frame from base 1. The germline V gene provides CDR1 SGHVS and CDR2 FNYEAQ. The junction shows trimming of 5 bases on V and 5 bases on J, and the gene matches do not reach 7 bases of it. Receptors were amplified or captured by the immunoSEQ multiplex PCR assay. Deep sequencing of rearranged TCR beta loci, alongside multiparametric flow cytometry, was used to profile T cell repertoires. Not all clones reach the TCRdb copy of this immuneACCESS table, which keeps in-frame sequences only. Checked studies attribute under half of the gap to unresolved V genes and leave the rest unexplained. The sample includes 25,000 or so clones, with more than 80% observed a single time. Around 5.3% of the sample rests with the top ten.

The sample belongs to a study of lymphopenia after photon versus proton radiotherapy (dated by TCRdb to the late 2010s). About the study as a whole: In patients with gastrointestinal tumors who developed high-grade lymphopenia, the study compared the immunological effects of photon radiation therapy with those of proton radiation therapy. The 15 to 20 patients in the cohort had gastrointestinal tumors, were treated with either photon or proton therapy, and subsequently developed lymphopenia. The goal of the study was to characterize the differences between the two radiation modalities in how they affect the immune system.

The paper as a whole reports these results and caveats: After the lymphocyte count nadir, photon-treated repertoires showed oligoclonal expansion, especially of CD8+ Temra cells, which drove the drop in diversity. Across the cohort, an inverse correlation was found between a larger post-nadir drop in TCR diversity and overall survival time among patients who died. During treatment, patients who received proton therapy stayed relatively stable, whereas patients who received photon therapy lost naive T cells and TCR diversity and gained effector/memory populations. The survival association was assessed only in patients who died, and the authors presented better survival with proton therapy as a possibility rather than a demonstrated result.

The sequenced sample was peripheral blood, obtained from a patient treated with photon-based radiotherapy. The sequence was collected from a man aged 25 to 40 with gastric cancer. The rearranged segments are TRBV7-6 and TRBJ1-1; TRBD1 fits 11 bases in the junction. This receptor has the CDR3 CASSQHRDRGTEAFF. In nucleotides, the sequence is TGTGCCAGCAGCCAACACAGGGACAGGGGGACTGAAGCTTTCTTT.